This is a list of T cell receptor beta chains from one sample in a study of T cell responses to AZD1222 COVID-19 vaccine. The assay was immunoSEQ multiplex PCR, and TCRdb's table has in-frame clones only and misses some. The table includes approximately 100,000 clones, roughly 90% detected once. Here the sequenced sample was peripheral blood, taken on day 0 of AZD1222 vaccination. The source of these receptors is an adult in good health. Both conserved end residues are part of each CDR3. D genes are given only for firm matches. Clone size, where shown, is once, few, many, or a class for clones that have expanded.

cdr3_nt,cdr3_aa,clone_size,j_call,d_call,v_call
TGTGCCAGCAGCGGGGCAGGGCTACAAGAGACCCAGTACTTC,CASSGAGLQETQYF,NA,TRBJ2-5,NA,TRBV9
TGTGCCAGCAGCTTTGGCGAAAAACTGTTTTTT,CASSFGEKLFF,NA,TRBJ1-4,NA,TRBV11-2
TGTGCCAGTAGTCAGTCGCGGGGTGGCTACACCTTC,CASSQSRGGYTF,NA,TRBJ1-2,NA,TRBV19
TGTGCCAGCAGCTTAGAGGGTAACTATGGCTACACCTTC,CASSLEGNYGYTF,once,TRBJ1-2,NA,TRBV7-9
TGTGCCAGCAGCGTATCGGGACAGGGGACCTTCCACGAGCAGTACTTC,CASSVSGQGTFHEQYF,NA,TRBJ2-7,TRBD1,TRBV9
TGTGCCAGCAGCTTAGGAGCAGGGGCGGCCAAAAACATTCAGTACTTC,CASSLGAGAAKNIQYF,NA,TRBJ2-4,NA,TRBV13
TGTGCCAGCAGCCCAAACCTCGTAGGCGGTGGTCTAGAGACCCAGTACTTC,CASSPNLVGGGLETQYF,NA,TRBJ2-5,NA,TRBV11-2
TGTGCCAGCAGCAAAGGACGGCTCAGGGGGGAGCAGTACTTC,CASSKGRLRGEQYF,once,TRBJ2-7,NA,TRBV21-1
TGCGCCAGCAGCTTGGGGGACAGGGTCCAAGAGACCCAGTACTTC,CASSLGDRVQETQYF,once,TRBJ2-5,TRBD1,TRBV5-1
TGTGCCAGCGGAACCGCCAGCACAGATACGCAGTATTTT,CASGTASTDTQYF,few,TRBJ2-3,NA,TRBV6-5
TGCAGCACATCGTCTGGCTACACCTTC,CSTSSGYTF,NA,TRBJ1-2,NA,TRBV29-1
TGCGCCAGCAGTGGCCCGTTGGGACAGCCGCAGTATTTT,CASSGPLGQPQYF,NA,TRBJ2-3,TRBD1,TRBV10-1
TGTGCCAGCAGCCTCGCCGGGACTAATGAAAAACTGTTTTTT,CASSLAGTNEKLFF,NA,TRBJ1-4,NA,TRBV7-9
TGTGCCAGCAGCGGAGAAGGCGGAACCAACTATGGCTACACCTTC,CASSGEGGTNYGYTF,NA,TRBJ1-2,NA,TRBV2
TGTGCCAGCAGTTACTCGAAACATGGGTTAGATACGCAGTATTTT,CASSYSKHGLDTQYF,NA,TRBJ2-3,NA,TRBV6-5
TGTGCCAGCCAGACAGGGTCGAACACCGGGGAGCTGTTTTTT,CASQTGSNTGELFF,NA,TRBJ2-2,TRBD1,TRBV6-4
TGTGCCAGCAGCTTAGGGGGCAGACCTAATGAAAAACTGTTTTTT,CASSLGGRPNEKLFF,NA,TRBJ1-4,NA,TRBV11-2